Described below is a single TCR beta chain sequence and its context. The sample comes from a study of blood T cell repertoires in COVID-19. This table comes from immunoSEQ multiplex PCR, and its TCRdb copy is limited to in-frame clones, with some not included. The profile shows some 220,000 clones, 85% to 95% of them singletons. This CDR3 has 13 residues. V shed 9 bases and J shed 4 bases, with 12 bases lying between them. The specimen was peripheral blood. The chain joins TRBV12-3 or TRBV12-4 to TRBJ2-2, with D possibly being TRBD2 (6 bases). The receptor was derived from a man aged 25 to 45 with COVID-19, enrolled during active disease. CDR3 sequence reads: CASSPSATGELFF. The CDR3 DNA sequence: TGTGCCAGTAGTCCTAGCGCCACCGGGGAGCTGTTTTTT.